Below, one TCR beta chain is given with its context. Clones were sequenced by immunoSEQ multiplex PCR, and TCRdb holds only the in-frame ones, with some missing. Of around 78,000 clones in the sample, 85% to 90% were seen once. This record belongs to a study of T cell responses to AZD1222 COVID-19 vaccine. Germline CDR1 reads SGHVS; CDR2 reads FNYEAQ. The CDR3 loop spans 15 amino acids. V lost 5 bases and J 0 bases, leaving 13 bases between the germline ends. This receptor was taken from an adult who received the AZD1222 COVID-19 vaccine. The source was peripheral blood, collected 28 days after the second AZD1222 dose. The chain uses TRBV7-6 and TRBJ1-1; unclear D gene. CDR3 bases: TGTGCCAGCAGCGCAAGGCTGCGAATGAACACTGAAGCTTTCTTT. Protein product: CASSARLRMNTEAFF.